This entry lists 16 T cell receptor beta chains sequenced from one sample in a study of T cells in Graves' hyperthyroidism and ophthalmopathy. RNA transcripts were the template for amplifying TCR beta CDR3 regions. The HTBI primer set served for first-round RT-PCR of the TCR CDR3. Each CDR3 protein is one row after TCRdb ran MiXCR on the multiplex PCR reads. The repertoire has approximately 700,000 distinct CDR3 sequences, approximately 16% of them found once; the top ten carry approximately 8%. The sample comprised blood. Receptor source: a man in his late teens or twenties with Graves' hyperthyroidism.

The table lists this clonotype with a few counts. The J gene is TRBJ2-2, the V gene TRBV28; 9 nucleotides agree with TRBD1. J was trimmed by 2 bases and V by 4 bases; bases with no gene match: 5. Per germline, CDR1 MDHEN and CDR2 SYDVKM. The CDR3 is 16 residues long. CDR3 nucleotide sequence: TGTGCCAGCAGTTCCCCGGACAGGGGAAACACCGGGGAGCTGTTTTTT. This sequence encodes CASSSPDRGNTGELFF. Full variable domain (missing parts from reference TRBV28 and TRBJ2-2): DVKVTQSSRYLVKRTGEKVFLECVQDMDHENMFWYRQDPGLGLRLIYFSYDVKMKEKGDIPEGYSVSREKKERFSLILESASTNQTSMYLCASSSPDRGNTGELFFGEGSRLTVL.

The CDR3 sequence: CSARDPRYEQYF. The CDR3 coding sequence is TGCAGTGCTAGAGATCCCAGGTACGAGCAGTACTTC. This chain links TRBV20-1 with TRBJ2-7; unclear D gene. Trimming left V 0 bases short and J 4 bases short, with 7 bases between. Looked up from germline, CDR1 is DFQATT and CDR2 is SNEGSKA (reference sequence). This CDR3 is built from 12 residues.

This clonotype was seen repeatedly, ten times or more. V is TRBV18 and J is TRBJ2-1; 7 nucleotides agree with TRBD2. Trimming at V came to 2 bases and at J to 0 bases, leaving 7 bases not matched to a gene. CDR1 is KGHSH and CDR2 is LQKENI in the germline V gene. The CDR3 has 17 residues. In DNA form, the CDR3 reads TGTGCCAGCTCACCAACGGCGGGAGCCGGCTCCTACAATGAGCAGTTCTTC. Translation: CASSPTAGAGSYNEQFF.

This clonotype was seen repeatedly, ten times or more. This chain uses TRBV12-3 or TRBV12-4 with TRBJ1-5; weak D call: TRBD1 (5 bases). The CDR3 has 14 residues. Trimming took 3 bases from V and 6 from J, leaving 12 bases between them. DNA of the CDR3: TGTGCCAGCAGTTTGGGGCCCCCCAGTCAGCCCCAGCATTTT. Residues: CASSLGPPSQPQHF.

The chain employs TRBV12-3 or TRBV12-4 and TRBJ2-2; 7 nucleotides line up with TRBD1. J lost 3 bases, V lost 4 bases, and 5 bases had no gene match. This CDR3 comprises 15 residues. The CDR3 sequence is CASSSGTAYTGELFF. The CDR3 DNA is TGTGCCAGCAGTTCCGGGACAGCCTACACCGGGGAGCTGTTTTTT.

In its sample, this clonotype was seen a few times. V gene TRBV6-2 or TRBV6-3 combines with J gene TRBJ1-2; 9 bases line up with TRBD1. The CDR3 has 17 residues. Germline trimming cut 2 bases from V and 3 bases from J; bases unmatched to any gene: 10. Germline lookup yields CDR1 MNHEY and CDR2 SVGEGT. The CDR3 is CASSYGTGRILDYGYTF. The CDR3, as DNA: TGTGCCAGCAGTTACGGGACAGGGAGAATTTTAGACTATGGCTACACCTTC.

This clonotype was detected ten times or more. V and J are TRBV28 and TRBJ2-2, with 8 bases fitting TRBD1. This CDR3 has 16 amino acids. Germline CDR1 reads MDHEN; CDR2 reads SYDVKM. The V segment lost 5 bases and the J segment 0 bases; nucleotides outside the gene matches: 5. DNA for the CDR3: TGTGCCAGCAGTCAAACAGGGGGTGCGAACACCGGGGAGCTGTTTTTT. Amino acid sequence: CASSQTGGANTGELFF.

The V gene is TRBV29-1, the J gene TRBJ2-7, with D perhaps matching TRBD1 or TRBD2 (5 bases each). V dropped 6 bases and J dropped 8 bases, with 20 bases sitting between them. The germline V gene encodes CDR1 SQVTM and CDR2 ANQGSEA. The CDR3 has 13 residues. The CDR3 sequence: CSVDRDGVGQQYF. Written as DNA, the CDR3 is TGCAGCGTCGACCGGGACGGGGTAGGGCAGCAGTACTTC.

The chain links TRBV10-3 to TRBJ2-3, with 10 bases that match TRBD2. Germline values: CDR1 ENHRY, CDR2 SYGVKD. J lost 3 bases, V lost 8 bases, and 8 bases had no gene match. The CDR3 sequence is 15 residues long. The CDR3 DNA follows: TGTGCCATCGCCTCTTCACTAGCGGGAACAGATACGCAGTATTTT. It encodes CAIASSLAGTDTQYF.

This rearrangement joins TRBV20-1 to TRBJ2-5, with D possibly TRBD2 on 5 matching bases. The germline gives CDR1 DFQATT, CDR2 SNEGSKA (reference sequence). The CDR3 extends over 14 amino acids. Trimming stripped 6 bases from V and 2 bases from J, with 16 bases between. For the CDR3, the DNA is TGCAGTGCCCGACTAACGGGGATTCAAGAGACCCAGTACTTC. It yields the protein CSARLTGIQETQYF.

This clonotype appeared many times. The chain links TRBV6-2 or TRBV6-3 to TRBJ2-1; D assignment may be TRBD1 or TRBD2 (7 bases each). The CDR3 covers 15 residues. CDR1 is MNHEY and CDR2 is SVGEGT in the germline V gene. V was pared by 7 bases and J by 4 bases, with 17 bases between. The CDR3 here is CASTRGEGVYNEQFF. The CDR3 nucleotides are TGTGCCAGCACCAGGGGGGAGGGGGTATACAATGAGCAGTTCTTC.

This clonotype was seen only once. The rearrangement links TRBV20-1 to TRBJ2-7; D not certain. V was trimmed by 2 bases and J by 3 bases, leaving 20 bases between them. CDR3 size: 16 residues. Germline CDR1 reads DFQATT; CDR2 reads SNEGSKA (reference sequence). CDR3: CSARRVRGPDVYEQYF. In DNA, the CDR3 is TGCAGTGCTAGAAGGGTTCGAGGCCCGGATGTCTACGAGCAGTACTTC.

The chain couples TRBV12-3 or TRBV12-4 to TRBJ2-7; TRBD1 aligns across 9 bases. The CDR3 has 16 amino acids. The ends lost 6 bases at V and 5 bases at J; junction bases unmatched: 14. CDR3 in amino acids: CASSPEGGQGWNEQYF. The CDR3 bases are TGTGCCAGCAGCCCCGAGGGGGGACAGGGATGGAACGAGCAGTACTTC.

The chain is built from TRBV19 and TRBJ1-4; 9 bases align to TRBD1. The CDR3 loop spans 13 amino acids. Looked up from germline, CDR1 is LNHDA and CDR2 is SQIVND (reference sequence). V gave up 8 bases and J gave up 5 bases; unmatched junction bases: 3. The CDR3 spells CASGQGRNEKLFF. The CDR3 bases are TGTGCCAGTGGACAGGGGCGAAATGAAAAACTGTTTTTT.

V usage is TRBV9 and J usage is TRBJ2-2, with 8 bases lining up with TRBD2. V trimming: 3 bases; J trimming: 0 bases; junction bases outside the gene matches: 4. Germline V gene lookup returns CDR1 SGDLS and CDR2 YYNGEE. The CDR3 has 16 residues. CDR3 sequence (DNA): TGTGCCAGCAGCGGTATTAGCGGGGCGAACACCGGGGAGCTGTTTTTT. This translates into CASSGISGANTGELFF. Full variable domain (outside the CDR3, taken from reference TRBV9 and TRBJ2-2): DSGVTQTPKHLITATGQRVTLRCSPRSGDLSVYWYQQSLDQGLQFLIQYYNGEERAKGNILERFSAQQFPDLHSELNLSSLELGDSALYFCASSGISGANTGELFFGEGSRLTVL.

Only a few counts were recorded for this clonotype. The chain employs TRBV9 and TRBJ2-2; perhaps D is TRBD1 or TRBD2 (5 bases each). Per germline, CDR1 SGDLS and CDR2 YYNGEE. Trimming left V 0 bases short and J 4 bases short, with 10 bases between. This CDR3 spans 15 amino acids. CDR3 protein: CASSVGGSGTGELFF. CDR3 DNA sequence: TGTGCCAGCAGCGTAGGGGGGTCAGGCACCGGGGAGCTGTTTTTT.